These T cell receptor beta chains were read from a single sample in a study of blood T cell repertoires in COVID-19. Profiling relied on immunoSEQ multiplex PCR, and the TCRdb table lists in-frame clones only, not all of them. The sample yields more than 90,000 clones, more than 75% seen once. Sample: peripheral blood. Every receptor here comes from a man aged 65-85 years with acute or convalescent COVID-19. The CDR3 runs from the conserved cysteine through the conserved F or W. The D gene is left open where the match is weak. Expanded clones get a size class; other rows say once, few or many, or leave the size out.

>TRBV28|-|TRBJ1-1|-
TGTGCCAGCAGTTTACCGGGGGGCGCTCCCGAAGCTTTCTTT
CASSLPGGAPEAFF
>TRBV29-1|TRBD1|TRBJ2-7|-
TGCAGCGTGGGGACAGCTAACTACGAGCAGTACTTC
CSVGTANYEQYF
>TRBV9|-|TRBJ2-1|once
TGTGCCAGCAGCCCCACCCAGTATGAGCAGTTCTTC
CASSPTQYEQFF
>TRBV6-5|TRBD2|TRBJ2-1|-
TGTGCCAGCAGTTTGGGGGGGACCCCTGACAATGAGCAGTTCTTC
CASSLGGTPDNEQFF
>TRBV19|-|TRBJ1-5|-
TGTGCCAGTAGTCTGGTCATACTACAGCCCCAGCATTTT
CASSLVILQPQHF
>TRBV27|-|TRBJ1-3|few
TGTGCCAGCAGTTCCGGGGTCGGAAACACCATATATTTT
CASSSGVGNTIYF
>TRBV2|TRBD1|TRBJ2-7|-
TGTGCCAGCAGTCCCCGGACAGGGTCCTACGAGCAGTACTTC
CASSPRTGSYEQYF
>TRBV6-5|TRBD1|TRBJ1-1|-
TGTGCCAGCAGTTACTCGGCCGGACAGGGGGCGTACCAAGCTTTCTTT
CASSYSAGQGAYQAFF
>TRBV2|-|TRBJ1-5|-
TGTGCCAGCAGTGTAGAGTATAGCAATCAGCCCCAGCATTTT
CASSVEYSNQPQHF
>TRBV11-3|-|TRBJ1-1|-
TGTGCCAGCAGCTTAGATGGGGAGACTGAAGCTTTCTTT
CASSLDGETEAFF
>TRBV18|TRBD2|TRBJ2-6|-
TGTGCCAGCTCACCTGGGGGGGATGGGGCCAACGTCCTGACTTTC
CASSPGGDGANVLTF
>TRBV15|TRBD1|TRBJ1-4|-
TGTGCCACCACTTATTCCGGGACAGGGTATGAAAAACTGTTTTTT
CATTYSGTGYEKLFF
>TRBV7-9|TRBD2|TRBJ2-2|-
TGTGCCAGCAGCCGTGTAGCGGGAGGAGTGTCCGGGGAGCTGTTTTTT
CASSRVAGGVSGELFF
>TRBV7-9|TRBD1|TRBJ1-4|-
TGTGCCAGCAGCCCTGGGGACAGCCGGCCAGAAAAACTGTTTTTT
CASSPGDSRPEKLFF
>TRBV7-9|-|TRBJ1-4|-
TGTGCCAGCAGCTGGACAGTGAGGGAAAAACTGTTTTTT
CASSWTVREKLFF
>TRBV9|TRBD1|TRBJ2-1|-
TGTGCCAGCAGCCCCCTAGGACAGGGAGGATTGGATGAGCAGTTCTTC
CASSPLGQGGLDEQFF
>TRBV6-1|TRBD2|TRBJ2-1|-
TGTGCCAGCAGTTTGGGAGCTAGCGGTAAAAATGAGCAGTTCTTC
CASSLGASGKNEQFF